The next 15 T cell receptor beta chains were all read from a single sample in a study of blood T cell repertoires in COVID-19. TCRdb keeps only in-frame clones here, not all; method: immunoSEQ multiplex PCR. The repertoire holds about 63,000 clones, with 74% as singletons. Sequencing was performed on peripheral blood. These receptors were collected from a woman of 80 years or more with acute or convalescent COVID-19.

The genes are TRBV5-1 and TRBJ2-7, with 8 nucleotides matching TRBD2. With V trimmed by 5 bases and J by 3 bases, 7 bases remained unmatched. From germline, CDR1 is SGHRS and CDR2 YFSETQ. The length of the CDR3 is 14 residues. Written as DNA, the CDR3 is TGCGCCAGCAGTAATAGCGGGACTGGCTACGAGCAGTACTTC. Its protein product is CASSNSGTGYEQYF. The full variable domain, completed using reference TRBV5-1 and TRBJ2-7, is KAGVTQTPRYLIKTRGQQVTLSCSPISGHRSVSWYQQTPGQGLQFLFEYFSETQRNKGNFPGRFSGRQFSNSRSEMNVSTLELGDSALYLCASSNSGTGYEQYFGPGTRLTVT.

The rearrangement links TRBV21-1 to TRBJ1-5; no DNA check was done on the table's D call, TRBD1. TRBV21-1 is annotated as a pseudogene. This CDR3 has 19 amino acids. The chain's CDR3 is CASSKAGQVSVYSNQPQHF. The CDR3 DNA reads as TGTGCCAGCAGCAAAGCGGGGCAGGTATCCGTATATAGCAATCAGCCCCAGCATTTT.

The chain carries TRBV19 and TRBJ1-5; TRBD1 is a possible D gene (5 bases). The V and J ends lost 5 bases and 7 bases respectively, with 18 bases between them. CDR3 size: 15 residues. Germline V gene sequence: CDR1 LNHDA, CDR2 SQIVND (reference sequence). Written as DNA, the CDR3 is TGTGCCAGTAGTGTCTACCGGGGGGAGGGGCAGCCCCAGCATTTT. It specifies CASSVYRGEGQPQHF.

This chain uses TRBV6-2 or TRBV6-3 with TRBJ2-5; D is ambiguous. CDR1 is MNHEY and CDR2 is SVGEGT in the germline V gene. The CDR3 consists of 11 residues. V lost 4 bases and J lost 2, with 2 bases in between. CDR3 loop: CASSSQETQYF. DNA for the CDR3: TGTGCCAGCAGTTCACAAGAGACCCAGTACTTC.

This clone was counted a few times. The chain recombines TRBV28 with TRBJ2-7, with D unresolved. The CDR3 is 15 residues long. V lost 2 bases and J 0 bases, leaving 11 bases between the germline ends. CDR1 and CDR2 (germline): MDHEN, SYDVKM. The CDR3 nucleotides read TGTGCCAGCAGTTTAAGCACTCCCGCCTCCTACGAGCAGTACTTC. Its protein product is CASSLSTPASYEQYF.

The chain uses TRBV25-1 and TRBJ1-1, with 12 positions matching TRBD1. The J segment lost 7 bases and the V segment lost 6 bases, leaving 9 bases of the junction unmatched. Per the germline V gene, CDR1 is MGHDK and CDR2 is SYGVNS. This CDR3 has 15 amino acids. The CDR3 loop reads CASSLGGQGAVEAFF. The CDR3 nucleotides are TGTGCCAGCAGCCTCGGGGGACAGGGGGCTGTTGAAGCTTTCTTT.

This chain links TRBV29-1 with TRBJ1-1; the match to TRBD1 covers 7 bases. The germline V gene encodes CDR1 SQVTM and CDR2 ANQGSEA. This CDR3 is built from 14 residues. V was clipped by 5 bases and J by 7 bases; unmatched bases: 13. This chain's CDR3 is CSVLAGDSLDEAFF. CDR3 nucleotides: TGCAGCGTTTTGGCAGGGGACAGCCTGGATGAAGCTTTCTTT.

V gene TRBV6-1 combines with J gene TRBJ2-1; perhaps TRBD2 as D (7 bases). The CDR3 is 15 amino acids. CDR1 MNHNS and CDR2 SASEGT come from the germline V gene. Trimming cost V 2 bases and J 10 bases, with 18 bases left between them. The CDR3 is CASSERRGGLGEQFF. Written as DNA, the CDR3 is TGTGCCAGCAGTGAAAGGAGGGGGGGCCTCGGGGAGCAGTTCTTC.

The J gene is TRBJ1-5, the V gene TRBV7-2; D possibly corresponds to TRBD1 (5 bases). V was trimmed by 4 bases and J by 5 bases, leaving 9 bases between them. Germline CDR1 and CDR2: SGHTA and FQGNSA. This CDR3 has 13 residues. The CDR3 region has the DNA TGTGCCAGCAGCTCTGGGGGGTATCAGCCCCAGCATTTT. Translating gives CASSSGGYQPQHF.

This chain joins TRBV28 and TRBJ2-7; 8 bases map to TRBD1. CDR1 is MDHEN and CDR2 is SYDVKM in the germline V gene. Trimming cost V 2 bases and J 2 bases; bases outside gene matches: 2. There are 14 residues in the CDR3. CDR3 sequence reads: CASSLQGAPYEQYF. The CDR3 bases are TGTGCCAGCAGTTTACAGGGGGCACCCTACGAGCAGTACTTC.

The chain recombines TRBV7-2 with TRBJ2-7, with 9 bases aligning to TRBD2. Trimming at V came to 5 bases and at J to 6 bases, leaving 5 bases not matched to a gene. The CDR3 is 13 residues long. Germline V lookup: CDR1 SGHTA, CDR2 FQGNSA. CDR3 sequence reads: CASSNLAGFEQYF. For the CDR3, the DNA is TGTGCCAGCAGCAACCTAGCGGGATTCGAGCAGTACTTC.

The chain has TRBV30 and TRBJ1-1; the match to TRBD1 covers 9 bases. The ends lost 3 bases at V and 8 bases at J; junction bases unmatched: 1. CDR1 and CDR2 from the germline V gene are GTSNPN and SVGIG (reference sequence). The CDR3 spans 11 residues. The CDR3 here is CAWSGQGEAFF. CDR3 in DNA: TGTGCCTGGAGCGGACAGGGGGAAGCTTTCTTT.

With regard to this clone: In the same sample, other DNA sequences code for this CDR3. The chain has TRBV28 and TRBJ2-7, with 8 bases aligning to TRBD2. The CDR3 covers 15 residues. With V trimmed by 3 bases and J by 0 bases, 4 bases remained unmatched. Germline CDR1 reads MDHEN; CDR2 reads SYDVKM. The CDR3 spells CASSLPGGPSYEQYF. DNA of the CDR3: TGTGCCAGCAGTTTGCCGGGAGGGCCCTCCTACGAGCAGTACTTC.

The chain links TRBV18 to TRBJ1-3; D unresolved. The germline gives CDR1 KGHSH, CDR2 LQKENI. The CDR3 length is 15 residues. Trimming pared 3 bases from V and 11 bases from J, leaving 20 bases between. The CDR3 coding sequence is TGTGCCAGCTCACCGAACGGGATACCCGAGGGCTCCATATATTTT. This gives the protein CASSPNGIPEGSIYF.

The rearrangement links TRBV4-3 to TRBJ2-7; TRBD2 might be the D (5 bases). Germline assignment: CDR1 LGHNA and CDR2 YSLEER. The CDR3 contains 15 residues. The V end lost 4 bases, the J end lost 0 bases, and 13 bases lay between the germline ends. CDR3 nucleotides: TGCGCCAGCAGCCGGGCCCGGGGTATCTCCTACGAGCAGTACTTC. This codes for CASSRARGISYEQYF.